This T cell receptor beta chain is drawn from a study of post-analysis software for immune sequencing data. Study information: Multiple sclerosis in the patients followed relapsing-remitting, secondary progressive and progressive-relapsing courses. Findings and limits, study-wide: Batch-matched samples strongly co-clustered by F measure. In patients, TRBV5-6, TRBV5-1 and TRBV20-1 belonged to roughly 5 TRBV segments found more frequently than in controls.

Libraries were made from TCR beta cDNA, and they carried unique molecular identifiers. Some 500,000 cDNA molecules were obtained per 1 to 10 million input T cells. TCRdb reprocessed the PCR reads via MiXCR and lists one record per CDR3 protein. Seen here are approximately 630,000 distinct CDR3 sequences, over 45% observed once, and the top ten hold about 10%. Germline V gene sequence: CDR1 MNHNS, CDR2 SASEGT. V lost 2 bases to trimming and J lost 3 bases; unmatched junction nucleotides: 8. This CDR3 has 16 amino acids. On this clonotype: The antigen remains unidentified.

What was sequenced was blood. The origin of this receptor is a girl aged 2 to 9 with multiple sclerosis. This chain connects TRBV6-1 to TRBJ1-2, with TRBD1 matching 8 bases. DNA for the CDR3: TGTGCCAGCAGTGAACAGGCAGGGGGCTTTTACTATGGCTACACCTTC. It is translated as CASSEQAGGFYYGYTF.